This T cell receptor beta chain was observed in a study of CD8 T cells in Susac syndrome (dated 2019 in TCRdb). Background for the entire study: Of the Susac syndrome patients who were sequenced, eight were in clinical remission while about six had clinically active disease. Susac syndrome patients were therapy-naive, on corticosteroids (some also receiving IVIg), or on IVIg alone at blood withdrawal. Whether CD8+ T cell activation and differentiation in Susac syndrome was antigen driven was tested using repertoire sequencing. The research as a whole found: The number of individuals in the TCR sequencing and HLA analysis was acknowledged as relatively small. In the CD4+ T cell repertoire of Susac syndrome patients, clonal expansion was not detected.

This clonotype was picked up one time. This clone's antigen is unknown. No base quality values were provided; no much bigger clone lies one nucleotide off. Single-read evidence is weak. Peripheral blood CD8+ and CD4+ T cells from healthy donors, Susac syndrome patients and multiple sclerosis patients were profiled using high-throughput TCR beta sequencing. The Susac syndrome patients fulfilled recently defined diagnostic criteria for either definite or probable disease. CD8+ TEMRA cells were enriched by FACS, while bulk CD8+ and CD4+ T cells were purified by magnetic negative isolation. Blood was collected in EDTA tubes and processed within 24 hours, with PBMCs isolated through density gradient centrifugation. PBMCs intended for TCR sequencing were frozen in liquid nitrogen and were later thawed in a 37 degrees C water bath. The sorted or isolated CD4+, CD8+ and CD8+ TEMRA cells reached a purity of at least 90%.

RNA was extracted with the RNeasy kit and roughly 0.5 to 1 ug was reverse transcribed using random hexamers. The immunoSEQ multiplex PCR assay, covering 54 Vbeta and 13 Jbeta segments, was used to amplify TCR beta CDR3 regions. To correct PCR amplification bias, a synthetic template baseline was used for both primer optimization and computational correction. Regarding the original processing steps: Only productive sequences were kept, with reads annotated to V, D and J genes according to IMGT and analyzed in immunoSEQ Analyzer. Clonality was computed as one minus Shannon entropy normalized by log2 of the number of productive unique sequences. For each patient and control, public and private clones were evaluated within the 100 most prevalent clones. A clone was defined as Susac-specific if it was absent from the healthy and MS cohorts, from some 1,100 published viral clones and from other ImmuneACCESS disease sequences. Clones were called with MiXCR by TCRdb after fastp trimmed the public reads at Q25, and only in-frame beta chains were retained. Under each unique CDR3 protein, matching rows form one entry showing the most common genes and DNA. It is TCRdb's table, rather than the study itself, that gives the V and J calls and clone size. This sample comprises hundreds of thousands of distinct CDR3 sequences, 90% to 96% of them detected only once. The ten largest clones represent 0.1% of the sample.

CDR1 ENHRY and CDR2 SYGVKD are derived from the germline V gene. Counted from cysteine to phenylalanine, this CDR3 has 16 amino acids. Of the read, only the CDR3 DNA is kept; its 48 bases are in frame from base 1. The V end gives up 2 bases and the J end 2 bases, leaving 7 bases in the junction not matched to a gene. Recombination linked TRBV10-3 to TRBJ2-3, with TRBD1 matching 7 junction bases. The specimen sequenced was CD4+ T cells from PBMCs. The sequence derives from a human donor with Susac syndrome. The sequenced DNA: TGTGCCATCAGTGAGGTGGACAGGAGAGTCACAGATACGCAGTATTTT. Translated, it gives CAISEVDRRVTDTQYF.